The rows below give T cell receptor beta chains drawn from one sample of a study of cytomegalovirus exposure and HLA in healthy donors. Sequencing used immunoSEQ multiplex PCR; TCRdb keeps in-frame clones, though not all of them. The sample includes about 160,000 clones, approximately 79% seen only once; the top ten take 6% to 7.5%. The material sequenced was PBMCs. The receptors shown here come from a man in his forties in good health and CMV-seropositive. Both conserved end residues are part of each CDR3. A D gene is named only where the DNA matches it firmly. Rows give clone size only sometimes, using once, few, many, or a class for an expanded clone.

j_call v_call d_call clone_size cdr3_nt cdr3_aa
TRBJ2-7 TRBV5-1 TRBD1 few TGCGCCAGCAGCTACCGGACAGGACGGACGGGCGAGCAGTACTTC CASSYRTGRTGEQYF
TRBJ2-3 TRBV27 TRBD1 - TGTGCCAGCAGCTCGGGACAGGGGGCGTCAGATACGCAGTATTTT CASSSGQGASDTQYF
TRBJ2-7 TRBV5-1 - - TGCGCCAGCAGCCTCGGACAGACCTCCTACGAGCAGTACTTC CASSLGQTSYEQYF
TRBJ2-7 TRBV7-9 TRBD1 - TGTGCCAGCCCGTTTTCCAATGGGACAGACCGACTTTGGGAGCAGTACTTC CASPFSNGTDRLWEQYF
TRBJ1-1 TRBV5-1 TRBD1 - TGCGCCAGCAGCTTGTCGACAGGGGGCACTGAAGCTTTCTTT CASSLSTGGTEAFF
TRBJ1-5 TRBV5-8 - - TGTGCCAGCAGCTCGCCGGGACTTTATAGCAATCAGCCCCAGCATTTT CASSSPGLYSNQPQHF
TRBJ2-2 TRBV6-1 TRBD1 - TGTGCCAGCAGGCCTACAGGGGTTGTCGGGGAGCTGTTTTTT CASRPTGVVGELFF
TRBJ2-7 TRBV7-2 - - TGTGCCAGCAGCTTAATTCGGTTGAGCGAGCAGTACTTC CASSLIRLSEQYF
TRBJ2-3 TRBV7-2 - - TGTGCCAGCAGCTTAGGTGACTTGAGTTTCACAGATACGCAGTATTTT CASSLGDLSFTDTQYF
TRBJ2-7 TRBV6-6 - - TGTGTCACCACCCTTGGGGGGATGCGGTACGAGCAGTACTTC CVTTLGGMRYEQYF
TRBJ1-1 TRBV19 - - TGTGCCAGTAGTATTAAGACAGTGCCCGGGAGGACTGAAGCTTTCTTT CASSIKTVPGRTEAFF
TRBJ2-1 TRBV4-1 - - TGCGCCAGCAGCCAAGAGGGAGGAGTGAATGAGCAGTTCTTC CASSQEGGVNEQFF
TRBJ2-6 TRBV30 TRBD2 few TGTGCCTGGACCTCGGGGGGCTCTGGGGCCAACGTCCTGACTTTC CAWTSGGSGANVLTF
TRBJ2-7 TRBV7-6 - - TGTGCCAGCAGCTCCGGTAGGGGGGGCCTCTACGAGCAGTACTTC CASSSGRGGLYEQYF
TRBJ1-2 TRBV10-3 TRBD1 - TGTGCCATCAGTGGCACAGGGGCAGGCTACACCTTC CAISGTGAGYTF
TRBJ2-5 TRBV6-1 TRBD2 - TGTGCCAGCAGTGATGGGACTAGCGCGTTCTCAGAGACCCAGTACTTC CASSDGTSAFSETQYF
TRBJ2-3 TRBV10-3 TRBD2 - TGTGCCATCAGTCAAACTAGCGGAGCTACAGATACGCAGTATTTT CAISQTSGATDTQYF
TRBJ1-2 TRBV6-5 - few TGTGCCAGCAGGTTGACAGGAGCCTATGGCTACACCTTC CASRLTGAYGYTF
TRBJ2-7 TRBV12-5 - - TGTGCTAGTGGGGGGGGTTACGAGCAGTACTTC CASGGGYEQYF
TRBJ2-1 TRBV6-1 TRBD1 once TGTGCCAGCACAGGGACAGGGCTGAATGAGCAGTTCTTC CASTGTGLNEQFF
TRBJ2-5 TRBV7-2 - - TGTGCCAGCAGCCCCTCCGGGAAGAGGGAGACCCAGTACTTC CASSPSGKRETQYF
TRBJ1-1 TRBV7-9 - - TGTGCCAGCAGCTTACGTCGTCAGGGGCGTGAAGCTTTCTTT CASSLRRQGREAFF
TRBJ1-1 TRBV2 TRBD1 - TGTGCCAGCAGTCAGCAGCCTCCGGGACAGACCTTGAACACTGAAGCTTTCTTT CASSQQPPGQTLNTEAFF
TRBJ1-3 TRBV9 - - TGTGCCAGCAGCGTAGCTACGAGGGGGACTGGAAACACCATATATTTT CASSVATRGTGNTIYF
TRBJ1-2 TRBV19 - once TGTGCCAGTAGAGGCAAGGACACCTCACGCTATGGCTACACCTTC CASRGKDTSRYGYTF
TRBJ1-2 TRBV7-9 - - TGTGCCAGCAGCTTAGCTCCAGGGTTGGGTGGCTACACCTTC CASSLAPGLGGYTF
TRBJ2-5 TRBV6-1 - few TGTGCCAGCAGTGAAGAATCTGGGGGGTTGGGCGAGACCCAGTACTTC CASSEESGGLGETQYF
TRBJ2-7 TRBV5-1 - few TGCGCCAGCAGCTTATACAGGGCCAGCTACGAGCAGTACTTC CASSLYRASYEQYF
TRBJ2-6 TRBV6-5 - - TGTGCCAGCAGTTACGCGGGCTCTGGGGCCAACGTCCTGACTTTC CASSYAGSGANVLTF
TRBJ2-7 TRBV7-3 TRBD1 - TGTGCCAGCAGCCCGGGACAGGGTATGGGCGAGCAGTACTTC CASSPGQGMGEQYF
TRBJ2-3 TRBV7-9 TRBD2 - TGTGCCAGCAGCAAACTCCGGGCTAGCGGGGCAGATACGCAGTATTTT CASSKLRASGADTQYF
TRBJ2-1 TRBV7-2 - - TGTGCCAGCAGCTTAGAATCCGGGGCCTACAATGAGCAGTTCTTC CASSLESGAYNEQFF
TRBJ1-4 TRBV4-1 TRBD1 - TGCGCCAGCAGCTCATCCACAGGGGAGGATGAAAAACTGTTTTTT CASSSSTGEDEKLFF
TRBJ2-5 TRBV29-1 - - TGCAGCGTTGACGGGTGGGAGACCCAGTACTTC CSVDGWETQYF
TRBJ2-3 TRBV9 - - TGTGCCAGCAGCCCGAGGGACTTGCCCACAGATACGCAGTATTTT CASSPRDLPTDTQYF
TRBJ2-3 TRBV28 - - TGTGCCAGCAGTTCCCCGGGGGGACACACAGATACGCAGTATTTT CASSSPGGHTDTQYF
TRBJ1-5 TRBV7-2 - - TGTGCCAGCAGCTTAGCGGGGGGTAGTAATCAGCCCCAGCATTTT CASSLAGGSNQPQHF
TRBJ1-2 TRBV28 - - TGTGCCAGCAGTTTATCAAACTATGGCTACACCTTC CASSLSNYGYTF
TRBJ1-3 TRBV7-9 - once TGTGCCAGCAGCTACAGGGAAACCTCTGGAAACACCATATATTTT CASSYRETSGNTIYF
TRBJ2-3 TRBV4-3 - - TGCGCCAGCAGCCAAGATAGAGACATAGATACGCAGTATTTT CASSQDRDIDTQYF
TRBJ2-7 TRBV7-2 - - TGTGCCAGCAGCTTAAGGGGCTACGAGCAGTACTTC CASSLRGYEQYF
TRBJ1-6 TRBV5-1 TRBD1 few TGCGCCAGCAGCTTGGCCGGACAGGGGGAATCACCCCTCCACTTT CASSLAGQGESPLHF
TRBJ1-2 TRBV9 - - TGTGCCAGCAGCGTAGAGTTTAGGGCAGGGGATGCAAACTATGGCTACACCTTC CASSVEFRAGDANYGYTF
TRBJ2-7 TRBV4-3 TRBD1 few TGCGCCAGCAGCCAAGAGACAGGGGGCTCCTACGAGCAGTACTTC CASSQETGGSYEQYF
TRBJ1-2 TRBV15 - - TGTGCCACCTACGCGTTTAACTATGGCTACACCTTC CATYAFNYGYTF
TRBJ2-7 TRBV27 - - TGTGCCAGCAGTTTATCTCCGATAGAGGGTTTATACGAGCAGTACTTC CASSLSPIEGLYEQYF
TRBJ2-1 TRBV11-2 TRBD2 once TGTGCCAGCAGCTCCCAGGTGATGGCGGGGGAATGGATTAATGAGCAGTTCTTC CASSSQVMAGEWINEQFF
TRBJ1-2 TRBV7-2 - - TGTGCCAGCAGCCCCCTAGAAAGGAGCTATGGCTACACCTTC CASSPLERSYGYTF
TRBJ2-1 TRBV2 - - TGTGCCAGCAGTGAAGAGTCTGTGGGCCACGCTAACAATGAGCAGTTCTTC CASSEESVGHANNEQFF
TRBJ2-2 TRBV29-1 - - TGCAGCGTTAGCAGGAGGGCCCCCGGGGAGCTGTTTTTT CSVSRRAPGELFF
TRBJ2-1 TRBV19 - - TGTGCCAGTACGCCGGACAGCTACAATGAGCAGTTCTTC CASTPDSYNEQFF
TRBJ1-2 TRBV2 - - TGTGCCAGCAGGGTCGACAGCACTTATGGCTACACCTTC CASRVDSTYGYTF
TRBJ2-3 TRBV29-1 - - TGCAGCTTGAACACAGGCACAGATACGCAGTATTTT CSLNTGTDTQYF
TRBJ2-7 TRBV7-9 - - TGTGCCAGCGTGGAGGGATTCCCCTACGAGCAGTACTTC CASVEGFPYEQYF
TRBJ2-3 TRBV29-1 TRBD2 - TGCAGCGTGGGGGGCGGGGGGTTCACAGATACGCAGTATTTT CSVGGGGFTDTQYF
TRBJ2-1 TRBV7-2 TRBD2 - TGTGCCAGCAGCTCACCGGGACTAGCGGGGGGCCCCTTCGGCAATGAGCAGTTCTTC CASSSPGLAGGPFGNEQFF
TRBJ1-1 TRBV6-1 - - TGTGCCAGCAGTCCATCAGGGGTGAACACTGAAGCTTTCTTT CASSPSGVNTEAFF